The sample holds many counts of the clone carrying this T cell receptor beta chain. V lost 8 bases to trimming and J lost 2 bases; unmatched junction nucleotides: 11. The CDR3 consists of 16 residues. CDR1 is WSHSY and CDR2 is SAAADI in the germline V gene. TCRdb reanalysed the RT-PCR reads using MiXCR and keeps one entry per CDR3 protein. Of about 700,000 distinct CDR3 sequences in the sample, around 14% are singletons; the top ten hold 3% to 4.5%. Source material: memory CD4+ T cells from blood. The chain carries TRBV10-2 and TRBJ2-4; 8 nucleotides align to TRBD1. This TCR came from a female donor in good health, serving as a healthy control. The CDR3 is CASGDRGRTTKNIQYF. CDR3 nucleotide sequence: TGCGCCAGCGGCGACAGGGGCAGAACGACCAAAAACATTCAGTACTTC.